The following is a T cell receptor (beta chain) sequence with its context. These data originate in a study of CD8 T cells in Susac syndrome. RNA, at about 0.5 to 1 ug, was reverse transcribed with random hexamers. TCR beta CDR3 was amplified by immunoSEQ multiplex PCR. This amplification extended across 54 Vbeta and 13 Jbeta segments. MiXCR, applied by TCRdb to the immunoSEQ multiplex PCR reads, yields one record per CDR3 protein. The repertoire includes 250,000 to 350,000 distinct CDR3 sequences, roughly 85% of them detected once, and approximately 0.11% sits in the top ten. CDR3 length: 11 amino acids. Trimming removed 4 bases at V and 9 bases at J, with 7 bases between. Germline values: CDR1 LNHDA, CDR2 SQIVND (reference sequence).

Sequenced material: CD8+ T cells from PBMCs. The clonotype originates from a human donor with multiple sclerosis. This sequence joins TRBV19 and TRBJ2-1; possible D gene TRBD2, 5 bases. Here the CDR3 reads CASSNSVEQFF. CDR3 bases: TGTGCCAGTAGTAATAGCGTTGAGCAGTTCTTC.